Listed below are T cell receptor beta chains from one sample, sequenced in a study of beta chain features in type 1 diabetes. The data were produced by immunoSEQ multiplex PCR, yet TCRdb's version contains in-frame clones alone and is incomplete. This sample has 350,000 to 400,000 clones, with around an eighth found just once. Input material: naive CD4+ T cells from blood. These receptors all come from a woman aged 18-29 years with type 1 diabetes. CDR3s include the opening cysteine and the closing phenylalanine or tryptophan. The D gene is left open where the match is weak. Clone size is given for some rows only: seen once, a few or many times, or a class if the clone is expanded.

D gene: .; J gene: TRBJ2-4; V gene: TRBV7-2; clone size: .; CDR3 protein: CASSPVKVEAKNIQYF; CDR3 DNA: TGTGCCAGCAGCCCCGTGAAGGTGGAGGCCAAAAACATTCAGTACTTC
D gene: TRBD1; J gene: TRBJ2-7; V gene: TRBV7-2; clone size: few; CDR3 protein: CASSLGGQTYEQYF; CDR3 DNA: TGTGCCAGCAGCTTAGGGGGACAGACCTACGAGCAGTACTTC
D gene: TRBD2; J gene: TRBJ2-7; V gene: TRBV29-1; clone size: few; CDR3 protein: CSVEERGTYEQYF; CDR3 DNA: TGCAGCGTTGAAGAGCGGGGGACCTACGAGCAGTACTTC
D gene: TRBD1; J gene: TRBJ1-2; V gene: TRBV7-9; clone size: .; CDR3 protein: CASSFDLTGGSGYTF; CDR3 DNA: TGTGCCAGCAGCTTCGACTTGACAGGGGGCAGCGGCTACACCTTC
D gene: .; J gene: TRBJ1-1; V gene: TRBV14; clone size: few; CDR3 protein: CASSQDLIQAGSEAFF; CDR3 DNA: TGTGCCAGCAGCCAAGACCTCATCCAGGCAGGGTCTGAAGCTTTCTTT
D gene: TRBD1; J gene: TRBJ2-1; V gene: TRBV12-5; clone size: .; CDR3 protein: CASGQPGQKQFF; CDR3 DNA: TGTGCTAGTGGCCAACCGGGACAGAAGCAGTTCTTC
D gene: TRBD1; J gene: TRBJ1-5; V gene: TRBV7-9; clone size: .; CDR3 protein: CASSSPGQGADQPQHF; CDR3 DNA: TGTGCCAGCAGTAGCCCGGGACAGGGAGCAGATCAGCCCCAGCATTTT
D gene: TRBD1; J gene: TRBJ2-5; V gene: TRBV19; clone size: few; CDR3 protein: CASSGTAQETQYF; CDR3 DNA: TGTGCCAGTTCCGGGACAGCCCAAGAGACCCAGTACTTC
D gene: .; J gene: TRBJ1-2; V gene: TRBV6-6; clone size: few; CDR3 protein: CASSPGGGSGYTF; CDR3 DNA: TGTGCCAGCAGCCCCGGGGGAGGGTCCGGCTACACCTTC
D gene: TRBD2; J gene: TRBJ2-1; V gene: TRBV9; clone size: few; CDR3 protein: CASSATGTSGRAGSYNEQFF; CDR3 DNA: TGTGCCAGCAGCGCCACCGGGACTAGCGGGAGGGCTGGATCCTACAATGAGCAGTTCTTC
D gene: TRBD2; J gene: TRBJ2-1; V gene: TRBV7-9; clone size: few; CDR3 protein: CASILTRGVAGLNTFF; CDR3 DNA: TGTGCCAGCATCCTGACCCGCGGGGTAGCGGGACTCAACACGTTCTTC
D gene: TRBD1; J gene: TRBJ2-5; V gene: TRBV6-5; clone size: .; CDR3 protein: CASRGSRDRVETQYF; CDR3 DNA: TGTGCCAGCCGGGGGTCCCGGGACAGGGTAGAGACCCAGTACTTC
D gene: .; J gene: TRBJ2-1; V gene: TRBV18; clone size: few; CDR3 protein: CASSPLRGEQFF; CDR3 DNA: TGTGCCAGCTCACCTCTGCGGGGTGAGCAGTTCTTC
D gene: .; J gene: TRBJ2-7; V gene: TRBV7-2; clone size: few; CDR3 protein: CASSLAWGRGIYEQYF; CDR3 DNA: TGTGCCAGCAGCTTAGCGTGGGGGCGGGGGATATACGAGCAGTACTTC
D gene: .; J gene: TRBJ2-6; V gene: TRBV7-3; clone size: few; CDR3 protein: CASRRDSASGANVLTF; CDR3 DNA: TGTGCCAGCAGACGAGACAGTGCCTCTGGGGCCAACGTCCTGACTTTC
D gene: TRBD1; J gene: TRBJ1-2; V gene: TRBV9; clone size: .; CDR3 protein: CASSVAQQGARGYTF; CDR3 DNA: TGTGCCAGCAGCGTAGCTCAACAGGGGGCACGGGGCTACACCTTC
D gene: .; J gene: TRBJ2-2; V gene: TRBV11-2; clone size: few; CDR3 protein: CASSSEGVGTGELFF; CDR3 DNA: TGTGCCAGCAGCTCGGAAGGGGTTGGGACAGGGGAGCTGTTTTTT
D gene: .; J gene: TRBJ1-1; V gene: TRBV28; clone size: few; CDR3 protein: CAPREDTEAFF; CDR3 DNA: TGTGCTCCTAGGGAGGACACTGAAGCTTTCTTT
D gene: .; J gene: TRBJ1-1; V gene: TRBV25-1; clone size: few; CDR3 protein: CASSDGYNTEAFF; CDR3 DNA: TGTGCCAGCAGTGACGGGTATAACACTGAAGCTTTCTTT
D gene: .; J gene: TRBJ2-3; V gene: TRBV20-1; clone size: few; CDR3 protein: CSAIPRDTQYF; CDR3 DNA: TGCAGTGCCATCCCCAGGGATACGCAGTATTTT
D gene: TRBD2; J gene: TRBJ2-3; V gene: TRBV7-2; clone size: few; CDR3 protein: CASSLTIWGGVTDTQYF; CDR3 DNA: TGTGCCAGCAGCTTAACTATTTGGGGGGGGGTCACAGATACGCAGTATTTT
D gene: TRBD2; J gene: TRBJ2-3; V gene: TRBV4-3; clone size: .; CDR3 protein: CASSQDPTGTSGRAVDTQYF; CDR3 DNA: TGCGCCAGCAGCCAAGACCCCACCGGGACTAGCGGGAGGGCCGTAGATACGCAGTATTTT
D gene: TRBD1; J gene: TRBJ1-1; V gene: TRBV6-6; clone size: .; CDR3 protein: CASSNRDRGANTEAFF; CDR3 DNA: TGTGCCAGCAGTAACCGGGACAGGGGGGCGAACACTGAAGCTTTCTTT
D gene: TRBD2; J gene: TRBJ2-3; V gene: TRBV5-4; clone size: .; CDR3 protein: CASRAGGPTDTQYF; CDR3 DNA: TGTGCCAGCAGGGCGGGGGGGCCCACAGATACGCAGTATTTT
D gene: .; J gene: TRBJ2-7; V gene: TRBV28; clone size: .; CDR3 protein: CASRAGTTFYEQYF; CDR3 DNA: TGTGCCAGCAGGGCGGGGACGACTTTCTACGAGCAGTACTTC
D gene: .; J gene: TRBJ2-4; V gene: TRBV19; clone size: few; CDR3 protein: CASSRPLQGGGSVKNIQYF; CDR3 DNA: TGTGCCAGTAGCCGACCTCTTCAGGGAGGCGGGTCGGTCAAAAACATTCAGTACTTC
D gene: .; J gene: TRBJ1-1; V gene: TRBV10-3; clone size: few; CDR3 protein: CAIKSQDGTEAFF; CDR3 DNA: TGTGCCATAAAATCACAGGACGGCACTGAAGCTTTCTTT
D gene: TRBD2; J gene: TRBJ2-7; V gene: TRBV5-1; clone size: .; CDR3 protein: CASSPGGGLAWEQYF; CDR3 DNA: TGCGCCAGCAGCCCCGGGGGCGGACTAGCGTGGGAGCAGTACTTC
D gene: .; J gene: TRBJ2-1; V gene: TRBV6-5; clone size: few; CDR3 protein: CASSYAGGAYNEQFF; CDR3 DNA: TGTGCCAGCAGTTATGCTGGCGGGGCCTACAATGAGCAGTTCTTC
D gene: TRBD2; J gene: TRBJ2-4; V gene: TRBV30; clone size: .; CDR3 protein: CAWSPNVAGRNIQYF; CDR3 DNA: TGTGCCTGGAGTCCCAATGTAGCGGGACGGAACATTCAGTACTTC
D gene: .; J gene: TRBJ2-7; V gene: TRBV10-3; clone size: few; CDR3 protein: CAAAGTESYEQYF; CDR3 DNA: TGTGCCGCCGCCGGGACTGAATCATACGAGCAGTACTTC
D gene: TRBD1; J gene: TRBJ2-6; V gene: TRBV7-9; clone size: few; CDR3 protein: CASSSGQISGANVLTF; CDR3 DNA: TGTGCCAGCAGCTCGGGACAGATCTCTGGGGCCAACGTCCTGACTTTC
D gene: .; J gene: TRBJ1-6; V gene: TRBV2; clone size: .; CDR3 protein: CASSEDRNSNSPLHF; CDR3 DNA: TGTGCCAGCAGTGAGGACAGAAACAGTAATTCACCCCTCCACTTT
D gene: TRBD2; J gene: TRBJ2-3; V gene: TRBV15; clone size: .; CDR3 protein: CATKPMRGGADTQYF; CDR3 DNA: TGTGCCACTAAGCCCATGCGGGGGGGCGCAGATACGCAGTATTTT
D gene: .; J gene: TRBJ1-1; V gene: TRBV5-1; clone size: few; CDR3 protein: CASSFLTENTEAFF; CDR3 DNA: TGCGCCAGCAGCTTCCTGACAGAAAACACTGAAGCTTTCTTT
D gene: .; J gene: TRBJ2-7; V gene: TRBV29-1; clone size: .; CDR3 protein: CSVGGSNSYEQYF; CDR3 DNA: TGCAGCGTTGGCGGATCGAACTCCTACGAGCAGTACTTC
D gene: TRBD1; J gene: TRBJ2-7; V gene: TRBV29-1; clone size: few; CDR3 protein: CSVRTGAQSLYEQYF; CDR3 DNA: TGCAGCGTGAGGACAGGGGCTCAGTCCCTCTACGAGCAGTACTTC
D gene: TRBD1; J gene: TRBJ1-2; V gene: TRBV7-2; clone size: few; CDR3 protein: CASSNQGAYGYTF; CDR3 DNA: TGTGCCAGCAGCAACCAGGGGGCCTATGGCTACACCTTC
D gene: .; J gene: TRBJ2-1; V gene: TRBV20-1; clone size: few; CDR3 protein: CSALAPNEQFF; CDR3 DNA: TGCAGTGCTCTAGCCCCCAATGAGCAGTTCTTC
D gene: .; J gene: TRBJ1-1; V gene: TRBV28; clone size: few; CDR3 protein: CASSLGGAGNTEAFF; CDR3 DNA: TGTGCCAGCAGTTTAGGTGGGGCCGGAAACACTGAAGCTTTCTTT
D gene: .; J gene: TRBJ1-2; V gene: TRBV20-1; clone size: few; CDR3 protein: CSASGGYGYTF; CDR3 DNA: TGCAGTGCTAGTGGAGGGTACGGCTACACCTTC
D gene: TRBD2; J gene: TRBJ2-3; V gene: TRBV19; clone size: few; CDR3 protein: CASSRGTSGDTQYF; CDR3 DNA: TGTGCCAGTAGTCGCGGGACTAGCGGGGATACGCAGTATTTT
D gene: TRBD2; J gene: TRBJ2-1; V gene: TRBV13; clone size: .; CDR3 protein: CASSLAHTRRRTSGYNEQFF; CDR3 DNA: TGTGCCAGCAGCTTAGCCCACACGCGAAGGAGGACTAGCGGGTACAATGAGCAGTTCTTC
D gene: .; J gene: TRBJ2-7; V gene: TRBV28; clone size: few; CDR3 protein: CASSSGQGGEQYF; CDR3 DNA: TGTGCCAGCAGTTCCGGGCAGGGAGGCGAGCAGTACTTC